These 7 T cell receptor beta chains were sequenced from one sample in a study of T cell repertoires in cytomegalovirus infection. These receptors lack a known antigen. TCRdb re-analysed the reads in MiXCR, keeping a single row per CDR3 protein. The data show hundreds of thousands of distinct CDR3 sequences, roughly 30% seen once. Sequencing was performed on cultured CD8+ T cells from PBMCs, taken from culture after CMV antigen stimulation. The receptors derive from a human donor in good health (CMV status not recorded). Some clones in this sample may be carry-over from other donors' samples.

This sequence joins TRBV15 and TRBJ2-5, with D unclear. This CDR3 is built from 14 residues. Germline CDR1 is LNHNV and CDR2 is YYDKDF (reference sequence). V lost 0 bases and J 5 bases, leaving 10 bases between the germline ends. DNA of the CDR3: TGTGCCACCAGCAGAGATTTCGGGTGGGAGACCCAGTACTTC. The encoded protein is CATSRDFGWETQYF.

In its sample, this clonotype was seen a few times. CDR3 sequence (DNA): TGTGCCAGCAGCACCGCGAGAGGGCTGCGAGAGACCCAGTACTTC. Translation gives CASSTARGLRETQYF. V gene TRBV7-9 combines with J gene TRBJ2-5, with D perhaps TRBD2 (5 bases). CDR3 length: 15 residues. Germline-derived CDR1 and CDR2 are SEHNR and FQNEAQ (reference sequence). The germline V and J ends were trimmed by 5 bases and 4 bases, with 17 bases remaining between them.

The table lists this clonotype with many counts. This chain uses TRBV7-2 with TRBJ2-3; D uncertain. The CDR3 spans 15 residues. Per germline, CDR1 SGHTA and CDR2 FQGNSA. V lost 2 bases and J 0 bases, leaving 9 bases between the germline ends. The CDR3 DNA sequence: TGTGCCAGCAGCTTAAGGATTTCTAGCACAGATACGCAGTATTTT. It translates to CASSLRISSTDTQYF. Together with reference TRBV7-2 and TRBJ2-3, the CDR3 gives the full variable domain: GAGVSQSPSNKVTEKGKDVELRCDPISGHTALYWYRQSLGQGLEFLIYFQGNSAPDKSGLPSDRFSAERTGGSVSTLTIQRTQQEDSAVYLCASSLRISSTDTQYFGPGTRLTVL.

This clonotype was recorded at least ten times. The gene calls are TRBV14 and TRBJ2-1; 9 bases line up with TRBD1. Per germline, CDR1 SGHDN and CDR2 FVKESK. J was trimmed by 0 bases and V by 0 bases; bases with no gene match: 3. This CDR3 has 17 residues. The DNA of the CDR3 is TGTGCCAGCAGCCAAGAACAGGGGGCGAGCTCCTACAATGAGCAGTTCTTC. It encodes CASSQEQGASSYNEQFF.

The chain joins TRBV5-5 to TRBJ1-1; D might be TRBD1 (5 bases). The CDR3 covers 14 residues. Trimming took 1 base from V and 5 from J, leaving 12 bases between them. Germline CDR1 and CDR2: SGHKS and YYEKEE (reference sequence). In DNA form, the CDR3 reads TGTGCCAGCAGCTTGAAGGGGCCCGTAACTGAAGCTTTCTTT. This sequence encodes CASSLKGPVTEAFF.

This clonotype has only a few counts. The chain uses TRBV3-1 and TRBJ1-1; D not certain. The CDR3 covers 14 residues. V gave up 0 bases and J gave up 8 bases, with 13 bases separating them. The V gene's germline CDR1 is LGHDT and CDR2 YNNKEL (reference sequence). CDR3 protein: CASSQDFGGEEAFF. CDR3 DNA sequence: TGTGCCAGCAGCCAAGACTTTGGCGGGGAGGAAGCTTTCTTT.

This clonotype was found a few times. V usage is TRBV19 and J usage is TRBJ2-1, with no clear D. Germline values: CDR1 LNHDA, CDR2 SQIVND (reference sequence). Trimming took 8 bases from V and 4 from J, leaving 9 bases between them. This CDR3 spans 12 amino acids. In nucleotides, the CDR3 is TGTGCCAGTGGCAAGGGTTACAATGAGCAGTTCTTC. Encoded protein: CASGKGYNEQFF.